This T cell receptor (beta chain) was identified in a study of a mutant IDH1 vaccine in newly diagnosed glioma (dated by TCRdb to 2020 to 2023). Background on the whole study: In the chemotherapy-containing groups, vaccination started alongside temozolomide cycles, whereas in patients who had radiotherapy alone it started 4-6 weeks after radiotherapy. Of the approximately 35 treated patients, roughly 60% were male and roughly 38% were female, and a mean age of about 37 years was recorded. Prior to enrollment, standard therapy consisting of radiotherapy alone, temozolomide alone, or radiochemotherapy with temozolomide had been administered to patients, with the combination being received by most patients. The week-35 safety follow-up was designated visit V12, and the week-47 end of study was designated visit V13. Peripheral blood was drawn at six visits: V03 (baseline), V05, V07, V10, V12 and V13. Longitudinal TCRB deep sequencing was performed for 25 to 30 treated patients wherever samples were available for exploratory analyses. Study-wide conclusions, independent of this receptor: Pseudoprogression seemed to be unrelated to changes in the top peripheral T cell clonotypes found by TCRB sequencing. Vaccine-induced immune responses across multiple MHC alleles were detected in 90% to 95% of patients. The authors noted that analyses of patient blood samples could not be reproduced because of sample limitations. PBMC samples for TCRB deep sequencing were selected based on availability.

The receptor library was made with the immunoSEQ multiplex PCR assay. The hsTCRB Kit was used according to the manufacturer's protocol to amplify rearranged TCR beta chain sequences. An Illumina MiSeq was used to sequence the TCRB libraries. Regarding the original processing steps: Demultiplexing, trimming and gene mapping were performed with the kit vendor's proprietary platform. As stored in TCRdb, this immuneACCESS dataset retains in-frame rearrangements with V and J assigned. A fraction of the clones does not appear; measured against another copy, unresolved V genes explain less than half of the discrepancy, and the remainder lacks a known reason. V, J and clone size reflect that table, while D and trimming were determined from the DNA. In all, the sample holds more than 35,000 clones, and 81% of those were seen once. The ten biggest clones cover around 4.5% of the sample. The sample's time point, from its label and the paper: week 35, safety follow-up. Each vaccine dose was 300 ug of a 20-mer mutant IDH1 peptide in Montanide, given subcutaneously with topical imiquimod. Across visits V03 through V10, patients got a total of eight vaccinations, given in weeks 1, 3, 5, 7, 11, 15, 19 and 23. All donors had newly diagnosed IDH1-mutant astrocytomas of WHO grade 3 or 4 that showed loss of nuclear ATRX. The samples were drawn from NOA16, a multicentre, single-arm, open-label phase I trial in Germany that tested a mutant IDH1 peptide vaccine in humans for the first time. The DNeasy Blood and Tissue Kit was used to extract genomic DNA from EDTA blood for TCRB sequencing.

CDR1 and CDR2, looked up from the germline V gene, are SGHVS and FNYEAQ. Including the terminal cysteine and phenylalanine, the CDR3 comprises 13 residues. The kept DNA is CDR3 alone, 39 bases in frame from the first base. V gives up 4 bases and J gives up 4 bases, and the segment between their germline ends measures 10 bases. As regards this clone: This receptor's antigen is unknown. Qualities for individual bases were not recorded, and no much larger clone is one base off.

The specimen was PBMCs, collected from a glioma patient whose treatment included an IDH1 peptide vaccine. The chain uses TRBV7-6 and TRBJ1-2, with the D gene too uncertain to name. This sequence originates from a woman aged 40-49 years with glioma. Some clones in this sample may be carry-over from other donors' samples. The CDR3 reads CASSWRESYGYTF. The DNA sequence reads TGTGCCAGCAGCTGGCGCGAAAGCTATGGCTACACCTTC.